The present T cell receptor (beta chain) was sequenced within a study of human T cells and chemical hapten exposure. Germline CDR1 is MNHNY and CDR2 is SVGAGI (reference sequence). There are 13 residues in the CDR3. V lost 4 bases to trimming and J lost 6 bases, with 13 bases between them. Documented time point: patch test 2, 6 weeks after DPC sensitization. Treatment described: therapeutic diphenylcyclopropenone sensitization with weekly scalp DPC. The library labeled individual cDNA molecules by adding unique molecular identifiers to them. Each CDR3 protein is one row after TCRdb ran MiXCR on the RACE reads. This sample has about 54,000 distinct CDR3 sequences; about a tenth occur once, and the top ten carry 1.5% to 2%.

V is TRBV6-6 and J is TRBJ2-7; D is ambiguous. The clonotype originates from a woman aged 45 to 65 with alopecia areata. Some clones in this sample may be carry-over from other donors' samples. The sequencing used whole blood, collected in connection with sensitization to the hapten diphenylcyclopropenone (DPC). CDR3 in amino acids: CASSSRYGLEQYF. The CDR3 bases are TGTGCCAGCAGTTCCCGATATGGCCTCGAGCAGTACTTC.